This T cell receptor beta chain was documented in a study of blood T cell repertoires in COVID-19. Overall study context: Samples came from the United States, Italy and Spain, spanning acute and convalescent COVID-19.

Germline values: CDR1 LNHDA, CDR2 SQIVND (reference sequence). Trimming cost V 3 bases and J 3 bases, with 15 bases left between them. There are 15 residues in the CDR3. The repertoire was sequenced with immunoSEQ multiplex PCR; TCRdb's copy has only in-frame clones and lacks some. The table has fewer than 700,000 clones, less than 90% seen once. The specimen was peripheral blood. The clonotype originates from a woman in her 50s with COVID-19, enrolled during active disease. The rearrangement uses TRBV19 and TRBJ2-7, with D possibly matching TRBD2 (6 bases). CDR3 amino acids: CASSIMRGGSYEQYF. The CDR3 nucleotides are TGTGCCAGTAGTATCATGCGGGGTGGGAGCTACGAGCAGTACTTC.